Presented here are 16 T cell receptor beta chains from one specimen sequenced in a study of blood T cell repertoires in COVID-19. Data came from immunoSEQ multiplex PCR; TCRdb stores just in-frame clones and leaves some out. The profile covers 150,000 to 200,000 clones, with approximately 90% appearing a single time and about 1.9% taken by the ten largest. The sequencing input was peripheral blood. These receptors were collected from a man between 18 and 35 years old who had recovered from COVID-19.

V is TRBV28 and J is TRBJ1-3, with D possibly being TRBD1 (5 bases). The CDR3 runs 16 residues. The V gene lost 2 bases and the J gene lost 6 bases, with 17 bases spanning the gap. CDR1 is MDHEN, CDR2 SYDVKM, per germline. The CDR3 nucleotides are TGTGCCAGCAGTTTAGGGTGGGGCAGCCGGGCAAACACCATATATTTT. Its translation is CASSLGWGSRANTIYF.

V gene TRBV7-9 combines with J gene TRBJ1-2; D is perhaps TRBD1 (6 bases). CDR3 size: 13 residues. The V end lost 5 bases, the J end lost 6 bases, and 13 bases lay between the germline ends. The germline gives CDR1 SEHNR, CDR2 FQNEAQ (reference sequence). The CDR3 loop reads CASSQAGGHGYTF. DNA for the CDR3: TGTGCCAGCAGCCAAGCCGGGGGGCATGGCTACACCTTC.

This chain connects TRBV10-3 to TRBJ2-1; 10 positions match TRBD2. There are 14 residues in the CDR3. With 4 bases clipped from V and 10 bases from J, the junction kept 7 bases outside the gene matches. Germline V gene sequence: CDR1 ENHRY, CDR2 SYGVKD. The CDR3 loop reads CAISVGTSDNEQFF. CDR3 nucleotides: TGTGCCATCAGTGTTGGGACTAGCGATAACGAGCAGTTCTTC.

This clone was seen just once. The chain links TRBV3-1 (or the pseudogene TRBV3-2) to TRBJ2-7, with a possible D match to TRBD2 (5 bases). Per the germline V gene, CDR1 is LGHDT and CDR2 is YNNKEL (reference sequence). Trimming removed 0 bases from V and 3 bases from J, with 15 bases in between. This CDR3 contains 16 residues. CDR3 loop: CASSQEGGGSYYEQYF. CDR3 DNA: TGTGCCAGCAGCCAAGAGGGCGGTGGGAGTTACTACGAGCAGTACTTC.

The V gene is TRBV4-1, the J gene TRBJ1-2, with 7 bases lining up with TRBD1. This CDR3 contains 13 residues. Germline V CDR1 and CDR2: MGHRA, YSYEKL. The ends lost 4 bases at V and 2 bases at J; junction bases unmatched: 1. The CDR3 bases are TGCGCCAGCAGCCCACAGGGGAACTATGGCTACACCTTC. Translated: CASSPQGNYGYTF.

The CDR3 protein is CASSPSPYEQYF. The CDR3 nucleotides are TGTGCCAGCAGCCCCTCCCCCTACGAGCAGTACTTC. V gene TRBV11-1 combines with J gene TRBJ2-7; the D is unclear. Germline V gene data show CDR1 as SGHAT and CDR2 as FQDESV (reference sequence). With 5 bases removed from V and 2 bases from J, the gap between germline ends came to 7 bases. The CDR3 sequence is 12 residues long. Together with reference TRBV11-1 and TRBJ2-7, the CDR3 gives the full variable domain: EAEVAQSPRYKITEKSQAVAFWCDPISGHATLYWYRQILGQGPELLVQFQDESVVDDSQLPKDRFSAERLKGVDSTLKIQPAELGDSAMYLCASSPSPYEQYFGPGTRLTVT.

The V and J genes are TRBV30 and TRBJ1-4; D uncertain. Germline CDR1 is GTSNPN and CDR2 is SVGIG (reference sequence). Trimming pared 5 bases from V and 9 bases from J, leaving 16 bases between. The CDR3 runs to 13 residues. In DNA form, the CDR3 reads TGTGCCTGGTCTCACGGGGAGAGGAAAAAACTGTTTTTT. Protein product: CAWSHGERKKLFF.

The CDR3 DNA is TGCGCCAGCAGCTTGGGGGGACTTTACAATGAGCAGTTCTTC. Translating it yields CASSLGGLYNEQFF. This chain links TRBV5-1 with TRBJ2-1; possible D gene TRBD2, 6 bases. The CDR3 covers 14 residues. Germline V CDR1 and CDR2: SGHRS, YFSETQ. The V gene lost 0 bases and the J gene lost 4 bases, with 8 bases spanning the gap.

This clone has only one observation. J is TRBJ2-3 and V is TRBV13; unclear D gene. CDR1 is PRHDT and CDR2 is FYEKMQ in the germline V gene (reference sequence). Trimming shortened V by 5 bases and J by 3 bases, and 9 bases separated the two germline ends. The CDR3 covers 13 residues. Here the CDR3 reads CASSLSLTDTQYF. For the CDR3, the DNA is TGTGCCAGCAGCCTCTCCCTTACAGATACGCAGTATTTT.

The chain employs TRBV5-1 and TRBJ2-6; 7 bases map to TRBD2. From germline, CDR1 is SGHRS and CDR2 YFSETQ. Trimming took 4 bases from V and 0 from J; bases not matched to a gene: 4. The length of the CDR3 is 16 residues. CDR3 DNA: TGCGCCAGCAGCCCGTCGGGGGGCTCTGGGGCCAACGTCCTGACTTTC. This translates into CASSPSGGSGANVLTF.

The chain employs TRBV9 and TRBJ2-1, with 9 bases lining up with TRBD2. CDR3 length: 16 residues. Germline CDR1 reads SGDLS; CDR2 reads YYNGEE. The junction had 8 bases not matched to a gene; V was cut back by 0 bases and J by 7 bases. This chain's CDR3 is CASSVGPSGMENEQFF. In DNA, the CDR3 is TGTGCCAGCAGCGTAGGGCCTAGCGGGATGGAGAATGAGCAGTTCTTC.

The chain employs TRBV6-1 and TRBJ1-6; 7 bases align to TRBD1. The CDR3 is 17 amino acids. The germline CDR1 and CDR2 sequences are MNHNS and SASEGT. The V and J ends lost 0 bases and 3 bases, in that order; junction bases with no gene match: 5. CDR3 residues: CASSEALYRGYNSPLHF. In nucleotides, the CDR3 is TGTGCCAGCAGTGAAGCGCTTTACAGGGGCTATAATTCACCCCTCCACTTT.

This chain uses TRBV6-2 or TRBV6-3 with TRBJ2-1; perhaps TRBD2 as D (5 bases). CDR1 and CDR2 (germline): MNHEY, SVGEGT. Trimming shortened V by 0 bases and J by 8 bases, and 11 bases separated the two germline ends. This CDR3 has 14 residues. CDR3 in DNA: TGTGCCAGCAGTTACTCACGGGGAATGCATGAGCAGTTCTTC. This codes for CASSYSRGMHEQFF.

This chain links TRBV11-2 with TRBJ1-1; no reliable D call. Germline V lookup: CDR1 SGHAT, CDR2 FQNNGV. V lost 1 base and J 4 bases, leaving 10 bases between the germline ends. The CDR3 covers 14 residues. CDR3 loop: CASSLGWSSTEAFF. In DNA, the CDR3 is TGTGCCAGCAGCTTAGGGTGGTCCAGCACTGAAGCTTTCTTT.

Written as DNA, the CDR3 is TGTGCCAGCTCCCGACAGGGGGACGGGGAGCTGTTTTTT. Protein sequence: CASSRQGDGELFF. V usage is TRBV6-5 and J usage is TRBJ2-2; TRBD1 aligns across 9 bases. The CDR3 spans 13 residues. Per the germline V gene, CDR1 is MNHEY and CDR2 is SVGAGI. With 8 bases clipped from V and 7 bases from J, the junction kept 5 bases outside the gene matches.

The gene calls are TRBV7-2 and TRBJ1-5; D is uncertain. V was cut by 3 bases and J by 0 bases, with 12 bases left in between. The CDR3 loop spans 16 amino acids. The germline V gene has CDR1 SGHTA and CDR2 FQGNSA. The CDR3 region has the DNA TGTGCCAGCAGCTTTACGTCTCAGAATAGCAATCAGCCCCAGCATTTT. This sequence encodes CASSFTSQNSNQPQHF.